Each of the 12 T cell receptor beta chains below was sequenced from the same sample in a study of blood T cell repertoires in COVID-19. This table comes from immunoSEQ multiplex PCR, and its TCRdb copy is limited to in-frame clones, with some not included. The sample shows about 49,000 clones, about 85% of them seen only once. Material: peripheral blood. These TCRs come from a human donor in a cohort sampled during active COVID-19.

The chain has TRBV3-1 (or the pseudogene TRBV3-2) and TRBJ1-4; no clear D gene. The V gene lost 4 bases and the J gene lost 8 bases, with 17 bases spanning the gap. Per germline, CDR1 LGHDT and CDR2 YNNKEL (reference sequence). The CDR3 is 15 residues long. The CDR3 DNA sequence: TGTGCCAGCAGCCTCCGAAGGCGGGAGGCGGAAAAACTGTTTTTT. Protein: CASSLRRREAEKLFF.

The rearrangement links TRBV29-1 to TRBJ2-7; TRBD1 agrees at 7 bases. The CDR3 runs to 15 residues. CDR1 is SQVTM and CDR2 is ANQGSEA in the germline V gene. J was trimmed by 2 bases and V by 1 base; bases with no gene match: 8. The CDR3 DNA sequence: TGCAGCGTTGAAGCCGTGGAACAGGGGACCTACGAGCAGTACTTC. Translated, it gives CSVEAVEQGTYEQYF.

This chain connects TRBV4-1 to TRBJ1-4; 7 bases agree with TRBD1. There are 15 residues in the CDR3. From germline, CDR1 is MGHRA and CDR2 YSYEKL. The junction had 4 bases not matched to a gene; V was cut back by 2 bases and J by 4 bases. The CDR3 DNA is TGCGCCAGCAGCCAATGGACAGGAGATAATGAAAAACTGTTTTTT. It encodes CASSQWTGDNEKLFF.

This rearrangement joins TRBV6-5 to TRBJ2-5; 7 nucleotides match TRBD1. Trimming at V came to 7 bases and at J to 5 bases, leaving 1 base not matched to a gene. The length of the CDR3 is 11 residues. Looked up from germline, CDR1 is MNHEY and CDR2 is SVGAGI. The CDR3 sequence: CASTQGETQYF. The CDR3 bases are TGTGCCAGCACACAGGGGGAGACCCAGTACTTC.

The chain joins TRBV30 to TRBJ1-6; TRBD1 matches at 8 bases. Germline CDR1 GTSNPN, CDR2 SVGIG (reference sequence). With 2 bases clipped from V and 8 bases from J, the junction kept 14 bases outside the gene matches. This CDR3 region has 17 residues. CDR3: CAWSQSRTGQYYSPLHF. The CDR3 DNA reads as TGTGCCTGGAGTCAGTCCCGGACAGGGCAGTATTATTCACCCCTCCACTTT. The full variable domain, with the rest looked up from reference TRBV30 and TRBJ1-6, is SQTIHQWPATLVQPVGSPLSLECTVEGTSNPNLYWYRQAAGRGLQLLFYSVGIGQISSEVPQNLSASRPQDRQFILSSKKLLLSDSGFYLCAWSQSRTGQYYSPLHFGNGTRLTVT.

This clone was recorded only once. CDR3 in amino acids: CASSRFPLAGGPGANVLTF. In nucleotides, the CDR3 is TGTGCCAGCAGCCGTTTTCCCCTAGCGGGAGGGCCTGGGGCCAACGTCCTGACTTTC. The chain recombines TRBV3-1 (or the pseudogene TRBV3-2) with TRBJ2-6; 12 bases are shared with TRBD2. The CDR3 sequence is 19 residues long. V was pared by 4 bases and J by 2 bases, with 9 bases of the junction left unmatched. Germline V gene sequence: CDR1 LGHDT, CDR2 YNNKEL (reference sequence).

The rearrangement uses TRBV5-6 and TRBJ2-7; no clear D. Deletions cut 0 bases from V and 3 bases from J, with 7 bases between. The CDR3 is 13 residues long. CDR1 SGHDT and CDR2 YYEEEE come from the germline V gene. The CDR3: CASSLGRNYEQYF. The CDR3 nucleotides read TGTGCCAGCAGCTTGGGCAGAAACTACGAGCAGTACTTC.

The rearrangement uses TRBV6-5 and TRBJ1-1, with 7 positions matching TRBD1. With V trimmed by 4 bases and J by 4 bases, 3 bases remained unmatched. Germline lookup yields CDR1 MNHEY and CDR2 SVGAGI. CDR3 length: 13 amino acids. The CDR3 DNA sequence: TGTGCCAGCAGTTCCTACAGGGGCACTGAAGCTTTCTTT. This codes for CASSSYRGTEAFF.

The genes are TRBV19 and TRBJ1-1; D unresolved. The CDR3 is made up of 14 amino acids. Germline CDR1 and CDR2: LNHDA and SQIVND (reference sequence). V was trimmed by 6 bases and J by 0 bases, leaving 11 bases between them. The CDR3 DNA is TGTGCCAGTAGCCCACGTGGAGTGAACACTGAAGCTTTCTTT. This translates into CASSPRGVNTEAFF. Based on the CDR3 plus reference TRBV19 and TRBJ1-1, the full variable domain is DGGITQSPKYLFRKEGQNVTLSCEQNLNHDAMYWYRQDPGQGLRLIYYSQIVNDFQKGDIAEGYSVSREKKESFPLTVTSAQKNPTAFYLCASSPRGVNTEAFFGQGTRLTVV.

This clone was detected once. This chain joins TRBV18 and TRBJ2-3; a possible D gene is TRBD2 (6 bases). V lost 6 bases, J lost 1 base, and 14 bases lay in between. This CDR3 contains 15 residues. Germline lookup yields CDR1 KGHSH and CDR2 LQKENI. The CDR3 sequence is CASSPREWGTDTQYF. In DNA, the CDR3 is TGTGCCAGCTCGCCCCGGGAGTGGGGCACAGATACGCAGTATTTT.

V gene TRBV18 combines with J gene TRBJ1-2; D not resolved. There are 13 residues in the CDR3. Trimming took off 3 bases at V and 0 bases at J, with 5 bases between the two ends. The germline CDR1 and CDR2 sequences are KGHSH and LQKENI. CDR3: CASSPGSNYGYTF. CDR3 sequence (DNA): TGTGCCAGCTCACCCGGGTCTAACTATGGCTACACCTTC.

The rearrangement links TRBV27 to TRBJ2-7, with TRBD1 identical over 7 bases. This CDR3 has 13 amino acids. Trimming cost V 0 bases and J 7 bases; bases outside gene matches: 3. Germline V lookup: CDR1 MNHEY, CDR2 SMNVEV (reference sequence). The CDR3 reads CASSLSNRGEQYF. The CDR3 DNA sequence: TGTGCCAGCAGTTTATCGAACAGGGGAGAGCAGTACTTC.